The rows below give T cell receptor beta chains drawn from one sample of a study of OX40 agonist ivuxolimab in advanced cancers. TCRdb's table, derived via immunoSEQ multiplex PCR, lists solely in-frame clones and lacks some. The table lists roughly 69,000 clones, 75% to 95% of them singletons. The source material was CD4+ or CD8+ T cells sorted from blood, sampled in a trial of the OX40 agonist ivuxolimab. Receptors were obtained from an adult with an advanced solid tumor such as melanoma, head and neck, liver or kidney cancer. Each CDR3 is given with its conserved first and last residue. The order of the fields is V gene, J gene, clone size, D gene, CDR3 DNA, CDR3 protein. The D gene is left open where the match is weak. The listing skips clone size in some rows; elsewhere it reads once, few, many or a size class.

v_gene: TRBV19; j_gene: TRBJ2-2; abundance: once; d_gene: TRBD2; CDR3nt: TGTGCCAGTAGTATAAGTCGGGACTACAACACCGGGGAGCTGTTTTTT; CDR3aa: CASSISRDYNTGELFF
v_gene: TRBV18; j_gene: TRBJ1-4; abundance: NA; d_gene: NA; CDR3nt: TGTGCCAGCTCACCACCGGTGGGGGCAGTTTCGGAAAAACTGTTTTTT; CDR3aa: CASSPPVGAVSEKLFF
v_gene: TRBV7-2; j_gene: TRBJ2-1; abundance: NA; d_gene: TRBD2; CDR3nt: TGTGCCAGCAGCCCCCAGCGGGGATACAATGAGCAGTTCTTC; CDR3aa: CASSPQRGYNEQFF
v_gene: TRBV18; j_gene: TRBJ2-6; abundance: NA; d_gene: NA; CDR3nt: TGTGCCAGCTCATCATGGACGGGCTCTGGGGCCAACGTCCTGACTTTC; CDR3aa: CASSSWTGSGANVLTF
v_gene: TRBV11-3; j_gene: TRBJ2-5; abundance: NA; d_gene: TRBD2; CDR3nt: TGTGCCAGCAGCTTAGGACTAGCGGGGAGATTCGAAGAGACCCAGTACTTC; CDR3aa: CASSLGLAGRFEETQYF
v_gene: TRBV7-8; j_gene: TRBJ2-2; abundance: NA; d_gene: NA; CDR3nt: TGTGCCAGCAGCCCCGGGGGCAACACCGGGGAGCTGTTTTTT; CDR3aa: CASSPGGNTGELFF
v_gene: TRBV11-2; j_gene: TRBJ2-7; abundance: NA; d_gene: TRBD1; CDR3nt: TGTGCCAGCAGAATAACAGGGGGAATTTACGAGCAGTACTTC; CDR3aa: CASRITGGIYEQYF
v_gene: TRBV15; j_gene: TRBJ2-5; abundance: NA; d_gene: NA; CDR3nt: TGTGCCACCAGCAGCGAGGACGGCCAAGAGACCCAGTACTTC; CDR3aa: CATSSEDGQETQYF
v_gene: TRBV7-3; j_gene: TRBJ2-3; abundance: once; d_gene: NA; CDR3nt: TGTGCCAGCACCCCCGGGCCAGTCCGATTATCAGATACGCAGTATTTT; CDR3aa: CASTPGPVRLSDTQYF
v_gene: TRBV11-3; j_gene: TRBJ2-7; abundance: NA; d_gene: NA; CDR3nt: TGTGCCAGCAGCTTAGCGGAGGGAGCCGAGCAGTACTTC; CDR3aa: CASSLAEGAEQYF
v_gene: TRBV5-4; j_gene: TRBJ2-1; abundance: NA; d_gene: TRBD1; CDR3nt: TGTGCCAGCAGCCAAGGACAGGGGGCAATTCGGGAGCAGTTCTTC; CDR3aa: CASSQGQGAIREQFF
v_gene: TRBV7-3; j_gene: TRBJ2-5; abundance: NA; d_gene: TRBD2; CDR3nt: TGTGCCAGCAGCCCCAGCGGGAATCAAGAGACCCAGTACTTC; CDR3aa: CASSPSGNQETQYF
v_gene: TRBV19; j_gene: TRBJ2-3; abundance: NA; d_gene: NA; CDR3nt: TGTGCCAGTAGCCCGCGAACAGATACGCAGTATTTT; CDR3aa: CASSPRTDTQYF
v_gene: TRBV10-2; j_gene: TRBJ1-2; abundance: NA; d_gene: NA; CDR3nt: TGCGCCAGCAGTAGACAGGCATACTATGGCTACACCTTC; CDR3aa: CASSRQAYYGYTF
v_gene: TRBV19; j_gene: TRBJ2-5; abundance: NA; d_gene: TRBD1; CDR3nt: TGTGCCAGTACCTCGGACAGGCAAGAGACCCAGTACTTC; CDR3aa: CASTSDRQETQYF
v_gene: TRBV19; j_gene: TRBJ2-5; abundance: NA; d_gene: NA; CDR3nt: TGTGCCAGTAGCGGACAAGAGACCCAGTACTTC; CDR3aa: CASSGQETQYF
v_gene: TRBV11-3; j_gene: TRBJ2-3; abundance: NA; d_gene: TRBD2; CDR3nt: TGTGCCAGCAGCTTAGGGGCGGGAGGGCCCGGTGATACGCAGTATTTT; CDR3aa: CASSLGAGGPGDTQYF
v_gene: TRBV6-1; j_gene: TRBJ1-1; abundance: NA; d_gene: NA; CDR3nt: TGTGCCAGCAGTGACGGGTGGAGCGGCACTGAAGCTTTCTTT; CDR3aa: CASSDGWSGTEAFF
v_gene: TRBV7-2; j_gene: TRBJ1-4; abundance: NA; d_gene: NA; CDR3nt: TGTGCCAGCAGCTTAGGACGGGGGCGGGGGAGAGAAGAAAAACTGTTTTTT; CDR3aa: CASSLGRGRGREEKLFF
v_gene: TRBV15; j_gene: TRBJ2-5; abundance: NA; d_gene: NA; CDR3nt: TGTGCCACCAGCACCTTCGCGCTGCCCCAAGAGACCCAGTACTTC; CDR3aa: CATSTFALPQETQYF
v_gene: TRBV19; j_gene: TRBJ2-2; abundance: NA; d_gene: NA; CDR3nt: TGTGCCAGTAGTTTGATGAACGCGAACACCGGGGAGCTGTTTTTT; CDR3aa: CASSLMNANTGELFF
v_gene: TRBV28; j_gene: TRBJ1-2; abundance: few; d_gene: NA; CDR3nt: TGTGCCAGCAGTGGGCAGGGGAGGAGGTATGGCTACACCTTC; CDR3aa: CASSGQGRRYGYTF
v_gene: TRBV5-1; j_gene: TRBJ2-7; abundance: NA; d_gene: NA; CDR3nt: TGCGCCAGCAGCCTCTATACCTACGAGCAGTACTTC; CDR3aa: CASSLYTYEQYF
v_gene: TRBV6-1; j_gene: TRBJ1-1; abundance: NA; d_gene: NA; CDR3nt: TGTGCCAGCAGTGATGTGAACACTGAAGCTTTCTTT; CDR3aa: CASSDVNTEAFF
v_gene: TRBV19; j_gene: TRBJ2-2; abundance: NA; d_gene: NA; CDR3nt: TGTGCCAGTAACCAAAACACCGGGGAGCTGTTTTTT; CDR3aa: CASNQNTGELFF
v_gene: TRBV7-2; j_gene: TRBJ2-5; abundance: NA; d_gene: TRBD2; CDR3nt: TGTGCCAGCAGCACCCTAGCGGGGAAAGAGACCCAGTACTTC; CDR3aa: CASSTLAGKETQYF
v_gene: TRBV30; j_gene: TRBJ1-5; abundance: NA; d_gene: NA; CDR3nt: TGTGCCTGGGCTGCCGGGACCTTCGGATCTCATAGCAATCAGCCCCAGCATTTT; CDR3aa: CAWAAGTFGSHSNQPQHF
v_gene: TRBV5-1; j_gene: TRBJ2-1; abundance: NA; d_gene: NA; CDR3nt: TGCGCCAGCAGCGGGAACTCCGGGACAAGCATTTGGTTCTTC; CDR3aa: CASSGNSGTSIWFF
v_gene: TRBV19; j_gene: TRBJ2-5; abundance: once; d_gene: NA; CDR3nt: TGTGCCAGTTCCGGGAGCGGGGAGACCCAGTACTTC; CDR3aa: CASSGSGETQYF
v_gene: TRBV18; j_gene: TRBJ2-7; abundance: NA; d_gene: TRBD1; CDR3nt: TGTGCCAGCTCAGCTAACGGGGACAGGACACCCTACGAGCAGTACTTC; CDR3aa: CASSANGDRTPYEQYF
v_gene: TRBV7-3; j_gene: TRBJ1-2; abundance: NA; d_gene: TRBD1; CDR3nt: TGTGCCAGCAGCGCAACGGGACAGGGGTACTATGGCTACACCTTC; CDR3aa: CASSATGQGYYGYTF
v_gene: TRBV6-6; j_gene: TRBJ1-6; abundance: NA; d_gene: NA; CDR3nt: TGTGCCAGCAGCTTAGAAGGGCCAGTGAATTCACCCCTCCACTTT; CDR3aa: CASSLEGPVNSPLHF
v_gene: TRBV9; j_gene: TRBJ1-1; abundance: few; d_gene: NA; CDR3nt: TGTGCCAGCAGCTCCGGAATGGGGCAGGCTGAAGCTTTCTTT; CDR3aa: CASSSGMGQAEAFF
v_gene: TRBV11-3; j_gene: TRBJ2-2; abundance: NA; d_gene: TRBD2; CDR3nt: TGTGCCAGCACCTCGTTTCGAGGCGGGAGGGACACCGGGGAGCTGTTTTTT; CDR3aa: CASTSFRGGRDTGELFF
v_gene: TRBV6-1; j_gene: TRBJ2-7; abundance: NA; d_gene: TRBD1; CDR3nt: TGTGCCAGCAGTGAACAACAGGGGTTCTACGAGCAGTACTTC; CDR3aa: CASSEQQGFYEQYF
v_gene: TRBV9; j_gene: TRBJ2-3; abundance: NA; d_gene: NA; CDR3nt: TGTGCCAGCAGCGTAATCGCAGATACGCAGTATTTT; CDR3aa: CASSVIADTQYF
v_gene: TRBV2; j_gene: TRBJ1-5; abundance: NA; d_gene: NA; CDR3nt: TGTGCCAGCAGTGAGGGGCCGTCTGGGTATCAGCCCCAGCATTTT; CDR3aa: CASSEGPSGYQPQHF
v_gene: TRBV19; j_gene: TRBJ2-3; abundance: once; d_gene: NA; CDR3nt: TGTGCCAGTAGGGCCTCGGGAGATACGCAGTATTTT; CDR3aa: CASRASGDTQYF
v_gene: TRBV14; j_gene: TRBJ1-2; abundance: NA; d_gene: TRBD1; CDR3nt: TGTGCCAGCAGCCCGATTGGGTTTGGGACAGGCACTTCTACGGGTGGCTACACCTTC; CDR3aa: CASSPIGFGTGTSTGGYTF
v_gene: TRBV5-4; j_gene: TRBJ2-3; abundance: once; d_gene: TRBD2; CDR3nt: TGTGCCAGCAGCTCCCGCAGGGGGACTAGCGGGAGAACAGATACGCAGTATTTT; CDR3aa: CASSSRRGTSGRTDTQYF
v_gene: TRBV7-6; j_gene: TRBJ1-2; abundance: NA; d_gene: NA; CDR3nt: TGTGCCAGCAGCGGAACTGCGGGGGCGAGCGGCTACACCTTC; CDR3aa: CASSGTAGASGYTF
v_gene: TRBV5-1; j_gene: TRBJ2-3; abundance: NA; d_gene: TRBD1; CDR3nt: TGCGCCAGCAGGGCACAGGGGTTCACAGATACGCAGTATTTT; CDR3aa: CASRAQGFTDTQYF
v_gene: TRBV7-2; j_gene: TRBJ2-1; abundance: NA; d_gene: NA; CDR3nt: TGTGCCAGCAGCCCAGCGCGCCCTCTTGGCAATGAGCAGTTCTTC; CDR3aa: CASSPARPLGNEQFF
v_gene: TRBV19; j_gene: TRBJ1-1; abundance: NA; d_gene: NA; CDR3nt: TGTGCCAGTAGTATGCGGGCAGGTGAAGCTTTCTTT; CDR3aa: CASSMRAGEAFF
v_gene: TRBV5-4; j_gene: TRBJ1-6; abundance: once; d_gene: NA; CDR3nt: TGTGCCAGCAGAGACTCAATGGTGGGTTCACCCCTCCACTTT; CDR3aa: CASRDSMVGSPLHF
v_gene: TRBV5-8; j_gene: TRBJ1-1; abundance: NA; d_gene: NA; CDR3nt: TGTGCCAGCAGCTTGTGGCAGAGGGCCACTGAAGCTTTCTTT; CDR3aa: CASSLWQRATEAFF
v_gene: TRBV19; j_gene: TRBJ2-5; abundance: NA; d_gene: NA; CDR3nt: TGTGCCAGTAGTATTTCTGCCCAAGAGACCCAGTACTTC; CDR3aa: CASSISAQETQYF
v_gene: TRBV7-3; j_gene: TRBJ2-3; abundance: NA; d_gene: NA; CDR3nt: TGTGCCAGCAGCTTAGCTAGGGTCGCCACAGATACGCAGTATTTT; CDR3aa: CASSLARVATDTQYF
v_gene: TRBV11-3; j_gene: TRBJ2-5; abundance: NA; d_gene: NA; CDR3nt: TGTGCCAGCAGCTTGGGGGGAGTGGGCCAAGAGACCCAGTACTTC; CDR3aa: CASSLGGVGQETQYF
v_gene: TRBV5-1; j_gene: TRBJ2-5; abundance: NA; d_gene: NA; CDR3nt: TGCGCCAGCAGCCTCCCAGACCCGCAAGAGACCCAGTACTTC; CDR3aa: CASSLPDPQETQYF
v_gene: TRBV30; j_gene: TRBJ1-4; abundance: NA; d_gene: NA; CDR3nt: TGTGCCTGGACAAGGGACACGAATGAAAAACTGTTTTTT; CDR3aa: CAWTRDTNEKLFF
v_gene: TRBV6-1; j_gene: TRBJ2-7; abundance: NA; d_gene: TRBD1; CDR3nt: TGTGCCAGCAGTGAAACAGGGGGAGTGTACGAGCAGTACTTC; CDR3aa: CASSETGGVYEQYF
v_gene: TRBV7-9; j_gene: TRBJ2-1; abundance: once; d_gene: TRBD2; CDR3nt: TGTGCCAGCAGCGGCGGGACTAGCGGGACGATCGGGGAGCAGTTCTTC; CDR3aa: CASSGGTSGTIGEQFF